This T cell receptor (beta chain) was recovered during a study of CD4+ T cells in melanoma. The study, taken as a whole, reports: CD8+ T cell, macrophage and B cell function reportedly correlated with neoantigen-specific CD4+ T cells. In melanoma, neoantigen-specific CD4+ T cells reportedly differed in differentiation state.

Germline V gene sequence: CDR1 SGHDT, CDR2 YYEEEE. CDR3 length equals 15 residues. V was shortened by 1 base and J by 3 bases, with 14 bases between the two germline ends. With regard to this clone: Its antigen remains unknown.

Profiled with immunoSEQ multiplex PCR; TCRdb holds only in-frame clones, not every one. The sample carries 90,000 to 130,000 clones, around 92% recorded once. The chain links TRBV5-6 to TRBJ2-7; the D gene is possibly TRBD2 (6 bases). Sequenced sample: peripheral blood. The clonotype comes from a human donor with melanoma. CDR3 DNA sequence: TGTGCCAGCAGCTTGCGAGGGGACTCCGACTACGAGCAGTACTTC. Its translation is CASSLRGDSDYEQYF. The variable domain in full, completed from reference TRBV5-6 and TRBJ2-7, reads DAGVTQSPTHLIKTRGQQVTLRCSPKSGHDTVSWYQQALGQGPQFIFQYYEEEERQRGNFPDRFSGHQFPNYSSELNVNALLLGDSALYLCASSLRGDSDYEQYFGPGTRLTVT.